This passage covers 22 T cell receptor beta chains from one sample sequenced in a study of Ad26.COV2.S vaccination and SARS-CoV-2 variants. TCRdb keeps only in-frame clones here, not all; method: immunoSEQ multiplex PCR. Among 250,000 or so clones listed, 70% to 90% were seen once. Treatment: around 19 received Ad26.COV2.S at low or high dose, single or two shots; roughly 5 received placebo; per-sample allocation not given. All samples were drawn on day 63, counting from the first vaccine or placebo injection. The material was peripheral blood, obtained in a trial of Ad26.COV2.S vaccine versus placebo. All receptors derive from a person between 18 and 60 years old who received the Ad26.COV2.S COVID-19 vaccine or a placebo.

The CDR3 is CASSLGLAGQSEQYV. The DNA of the CDR3 is TGTGCCAGCAGCTTAGGACTAGCGGGTCAAAGCGAGCAGTACGTC. J is TRBJ2-7 and V is TRBV5-4; 11 bases align to TRBD2. CDR1 is SGHNT, CDR2 YYREEE, per germline (reference sequence). The length of the CDR3 is 15 residues. J lost 6 bases, V lost 2 bases, and 7 bases had no gene match.

V usage is TRBV10-2 and J usage is TRBJ1-1; D not certain. Per the germline V gene, CDR1 is WSHSY and CDR2 is SAAADI. Trimming cost V 7 bases and J 1 base, with 7 bases left between them. This CDR3 spans 12 amino acids. DNA for the CDR3: TGCGCCAGCAAGGTAGGGAACACTGAAGCTTTCTTT. Protein product: CASKVGNTEAFF.

The chain uses TRBV7-9 and TRBJ2-1; 14 bases match TRBD2. Trimming at V came to 6 bases and at J to 9 bases, leaving 10 bases not matched to a gene. The CDR3 consists of 16 residues. Germline CDR1 reads SEHNR; CDR2 reads FQNEAQ (reference sequence). The CDR3 region is CASSLEGLAGAGEQFF. DNA of the CDR3: TGTGCCAGCAGTCTAGAGGGACTAGCGGGAGCGGGTGAGCAGTTCTTC.

This clone has a handful of counts. The chain couples TRBV4-1 to TRBJ2-7; the match to TRBD1 covers 7 bases. The junction had 11 bases not matched to a gene; V was cut back by 3 bases and J by 3 bases. CDR3 length: 16 residues. Germline V gene sequence: CDR1 MGHRA, CDR2 YSYEKL. The chain's CDR3 is CASSHIQAGGNYEQYF. The CDR3 DNA sequence: TGCGCCAGCAGCCACATTCAGGCAGGGGGAAACTACGAGCAGTACTTC.

This chain connects TRBV6-6 to TRBJ2-3; 12 bases agree with TRBD2. CDR1 and CDR2 from the germline V gene are MNHNY and SVGAGI (reference sequence). J gave up 4 bases and V 11 bases, and 7 bases lay outside the gene matches. The CDR3 has 14 residues. The DNA for the CDR3 is TGTGCCTCTCGAAGACTAGCGGGAGCAGATACGCAGTATTTT. It is translated as CASRRLAGADTQYF.

The CDR3 DNA is TGCAGTGCTAGCCTCAGTAGGTACGTC. Residues: CSASLSRYV. This chain links TRBV20-1 with TRBJ2-7, with unresolved D. The CDR3 spans 9 residues. The V gene's germline CDR1 is DFQATT and CDR2 SNEGSKA (reference sequence). The V end lost 3 bases, the J end lost 12 bases, and 9 bases lay between the germline ends.

The chain employs TRBV4-2 and TRBJ1-1; D unclear. The germline V gene encodes CDR1 LGHNA and CDR2 YNFKEQ. This CDR3 spans 13 amino acids. V gave up 1 base and J gave up 7 bases, with 10 bases separating them. Here the CDR3 reads CASSQVQANEAFF. The DNA for the CDR3 is TGTGCCAGCAGCCAAGTCCAGGCCAATGAAGCTTTCTTT.

The chain links TRBV20-1 to TRBJ2-7; tentative D call: TRBD1 (6 bases). The CDR3 has 11 amino acids. The V gene's germline CDR1 is DFQATT and CDR2 SNEGSKA (reference sequence). V was pared by 5 bases and J by 4 bases, with 9 bases between. The CDR3: CSALQGYEQYF. The CDR3 DNA reads as TGCAGTGCTTTACAGGGTTACGAGCAGTACTTC.

Details on this clone: Distinct nucleotide sequences in the sample also encode this CDR3. This chain uses TRBV5-1 with TRBJ2-5, with D possibly called TRBD1 or TRBD2 (5 bases each). The CDR3 contains 14 residues. V lost 4 bases to trimming and J lost 4 bases, with 14 bases between them. From germline, CDR1 is SGHRS and CDR2 YFSETQ. In DNA form, the CDR3 reads TGCGCCAGCAGCCCCCAGCCTGGGGGAGAGACCCAGTACTTC. Encoded protein: CASSPQPGGETQYF.

The chain couples TRBV30 to TRBJ1-5; D not certain. Trimming took 1 base from V and 6 from J, leaving 7 bases between them. Per germline, CDR1 GTSNPN and CDR2 SVGIG (reference sequence). This CDR3 is 12 amino acids long. The CDR3 loop reads CAWSDGFQPQHF. CDR3 sequence (DNA): TGTGCCTGGAGTGATGGGTTTCAGCCCCAGCATTTT. Using reference TRBV30 and TRBJ1-5 for the parts outside the CDR3, the full variable domain is SQTIHQWPATLVQPVGSPLSLECTVEGTSNPNLYWYRQAAGRGLQLLFYSVGIGQISSEVPQNLSASRPQDRQFILSSKKLLLSDSGFYLCAWSDGFQPQHFGDGTRLSIL.

This chain uses TRBV6-4 with TRBJ1-2; D not certain. V was cut by 0 bases and J by 8 bases, with 13 bases left in between. The CDR3 has 14 residues. Germline V lookup: CDR1 MRHNA, CDR2 SNTAGT. CDR3 amino acids: CASSDSVRKRGYTF. The CDR3 DNA sequence: TGTGCCAGCAGTGACTCGGTCCGGAAAAGGGGCTACACCTTC.

This clone was seen a single time. This sample includes further DNA sequences coding for the same CDR3. J is TRBJ2-6 and V is TRBV6-2 or TRBV6-3; D unresolved. CDR1 and CDR2 from the germline V gene are MNHEY and SVGEGT. The CDR3 length is 13 residues. V was shortened by 0 bases and J by 3 bases, with 0 bases between the two germline ends. This CDR3 reads CASSYSGANVLTF. CDR3 sequence (DNA): TGTGCCAGCAGTTACTCTGGGGCCAACGTCCTGACTTTC.

The CDR3 loop is CASSLFTGSAYEQYF. The CDR3 DNA sequence: TGTGCCAGCAGCTTGTTCACAGGGTCGGCCTACGAGCAGTACTTC. This chain uses TRBV5-6 with TRBJ2-7, with D perhaps matching TRBD1 (6 bases). This CDR3 has 15 amino acids. The germline CDR1 and CDR2 sequences are SGHDT and YYEEEE. V shed 1 base and J shed 2 bases, with 13 bases lying between them.

In DNA, the CDR3 is TGTGCCAGCAGCGTACTAGCGGGGGAACCCTACAATGAGCAGTTCTTC. Encoded protein: CASSVLAGEPYNEQFF. The chain recombines TRBV11-1 with TRBJ2-1, with 11 bases identical to TRBD2. The CDR3 consists of 16 residues. J gave up 2 bases and V 5 bases, and 5 bases lay outside the gene matches. Germline CDR1 SGHAT, CDR2 FQDESV (reference sequence).

Concerning this clone itself: The same CDR3 is also encoded by other DNA sequences in this sample. V is TRBV20-1 and J is TRBJ2-5; D is undetermined. Germline V gene data show CDR1 as DFQATT and CDR2 as SNEGSKA (reference sequence). V was shortened by 5 bases and J by 5 bases, with 9 bases between the two germline ends. The CDR3 contains 11 residues. CDR3 coding DNA: TGCAGTGCTCGACCCCGGGAGACCCAGTACTTC. Protein sequence: CSARPRETQYF.

The chain uses TRBV2 and TRBJ2-1; 7 bases align to TRBD1. J was trimmed by 0 bases and V by 7 bases; bases with no gene match: 6. Germline CDR1 is SNHLY and CDR2 is FYNNEI. The CDR3 covers 15 residues. CDR3 nucleotide sequence: TGTGCCAGCACTCTGTGGACAGGCTCCTACAATGAGCAGTTCTTC. Protein: CASTLWTGSYNEQFF.

This sequence joins TRBV7-2 and TRBJ2-5; TRBD2 agrees at 11 bases. With V trimmed by 5 bases and J by 2 bases, 7 bases remained unmatched. This CDR3 has 16 residues. Germline CDR1 and CDR2: SGHTA and FQGNSA. The CDR3 region is CASSLTGTSGQETQYF. CDR3 bases: TGTGCCAGCAGCCTAACGGGGACTAGCGGACAAGAGACCCAGTACTTC.

The V and J genes are TRBV6-6 and TRBJ1-1; D call uncertain. The CDR3 contains 12 residues. Trimming took off 2 bases at V and 6 bases at J, with 7 bases between the two ends. Germline V gives CDR1 MNHNY, CDR2 SVGAGI (reference sequence). The CDR3 DNA reads as TGTGCCAGCAGTTACACTTCGTCTGAAGCTTTCTTT. This codes for CASSYTSSEAFF.

The chain uses TRBV6-5 and TRBJ1-2; D unresolved. This CDR3 comprises 13 residues. V lost 11 bases and J 2 bases, leaving 15 bases between the germline ends. Germline CDR1 is MNHEY and CDR2 is SVGAGI. CDR3 residues: CAGGIKPNYGYTF. CDR3 bases: TGTGCCGGAGGGATAAAACCAAACTATGGCTACACCTTC.

With regard to this clone: The sample holds other DNA sequences that translate to the same CDR3. This sequence joins TRBV12-5 and TRBJ1-5, with no clear D. This CDR3 has 13 residues. Looked up from germline, CDR1 is LGHNT and CDR2 is FRNRAP. V was shortened by 3 bases and J by 0 bases, with 3 bases between the two germline ends. The DNA for the CDR3 is TGTGCTAGTGGTTTAGGTAGCAATCAGCCCCAGCATTTT. This translates into CASGLGSNQPQHF.

The chain links TRBV10-3 to TRBJ2-3; maybe TRBD1 (5 bases). Trimming pared 3 bases from V and 5 bases from J, leaving 15 bases between. Germline V gene lookup returns CDR1 ENHRY and CDR2 SYGVKD. The CDR3 spans 15 residues. The CDR3: CAISDQGWQGDTQYF. Here the CDR3 DNA reads TGTGCCATCAGTGATCAGGGATGGCAGGGAGATACGCAGTATTTT.

The chain couples TRBV27 to TRBJ2-4; a possible D gene is TRBD1 (5 bases). CDR3 length: 14 amino acids. The V gene lost 5 bases and the J gene lost 2 bases, with 10 bases spanning the gap. Germline V CDR1 and CDR2: MNHEY, SMNVEV (reference sequence). The CDR3: CASSHLGPKNIQYF. The CDR3 coding sequence is TGTGCCAGCAGTCACCTGGGGCCCAAAAACATTCAGTACTTC.